These 10 T cell receptor beta chains share one sample of origin, sequenced in a study of regulatory T cells in long-lasting Graves disease. Time point denoted: newly diagnosed GD, antithyroid drugs for less than 3 months. Generation of the TCR library employed RNA extracted from PBMCs. TCR beta libraries were built with iRepertoire HTBI primers and Arm-PCR of CDR3 regions. TCRdb reprocessed the multiplex PCR reads via MiXCR and lists one record per CDR3 protein. The sample shows 400,000 to 550,000 distinct CDR3 sequences, around 15% of them seen only once. These data were also filed under a second study, of T cells in Graves' hyperthyroidism and ophthalmopathy.

Sequenced material: peripheral blood mononuclear cells (PBMCs), taken at new diagnosis, from a patient treated with antithyroid drugs. Source of these receptors: a woman aged 25 to 45 with Graves disease.

The CDR3 protein is CASSFRRVQGAGETQYF. The CDR3 region has the DNA TGTGCCAGCAGCTTCCGAAGGGTCCAGGGGGCTGGAGAGACCCAGTACTTC. This sequence joins TRBV7-9 and TRBJ2-5, with 8 positions matching TRBD1. Germline CDR1 reads SEHNR; CDR2 reads FQNEAQ (reference sequence). This CDR3 has 17 amino acids. V shed 3 bases and J 4 bases; nucleotides not matched to a gene: 13.

Comments on this clonotype: One end of the junction fails to match germline, which may point to a read error. This chain links TRBV20-1 with TRBJ2-7; D is perhaps TRBD2 (5 bases). CDR3 length equals 14 residues. Germline-derived CDR1 and CDR2 are DFQATT and SNEGSKA (reference sequence). This CDR3 reads CSAPTTLGEDEQHF. In nucleotides, the CDR3 is TGCAGTGCTCCGACTACCCTCGGGGAAGACGAGCAGCACTTC.

This clonotype showed up many times. The CDR3: CSARASGRLIGELFF. Here the CDR3 DNA reads TGCAGTGCTAGAGCCAGCGGGAGGCTCATCGGGGAGCTGTTTTTT. The chain uses TRBV20-1 and TRBJ2-2; 9 bases are shared with TRBD2. CDR1 DFQATT and CDR2 SNEGSKA come from the germline V gene (reference sequence). V lost 1 base and J lost 7; bases outside the gene matches: 7. This CDR3 region has 15 residues.

This clonotype was counted a single time. Here the CDR3 reads CASSQGFSNQPQHF. The CDR3 nucleotides are TGTGCCAGTTCACAGGGTTTTAGCAATCAGCCCCAGCATTTT. This sequence joins TRBV25-1 and TRBJ1-5, with D tentatively TRBD1 (6 bases). This CDR3 has 14 amino acids. Per germline, CDR1 MGHDK and CDR2 SYGVNS. V was shortened by 9 bases and J by 0 bases, with 12 bases between the two germline ends.

This clonotype was seen only a few times. A read error may account for a junction end that differs from germline. V is TRBV7-3 and J is TRBJ2-7; TRBD2 matches 11 bases. The germline V gene encodes CDR1 SGHTA and CDR2 FQGTGA. CDR3 length equals 15 residues. This chain's CDR3 is CASSPSGTSGYEQYF. CDR3 coding DNA: TGCGCCAGCAGCCCCTCCGGGACTAGCGGTTACGAGCAGTACTTC.

Many counts were recorded for this clonotype. The rearrangement joins TRBV11-3 to TRBJ2-3; the match to TRBD2 covers 12 bases. V gave up 5 bases and J gave up 5 bases; unmatched junction bases: 5. Germline lookup yields CDR1 SGHNT and CDR2 YENEEA. The CDR3 length is 15 residues. The CDR3 sequence is CASSPGLAGQDTQYF. The CDR3 nucleotides read TGTGCCAGCAGCCCTGGACTAGCGGGACAAGATACGCAGTATTTT.

There are many counts of this clonotype. This sequence joins TRBV2 and TRBJ1-5; D unclear. The V and J ends lost 9 bases and 0 bases respectively, with 15 bases between them. Germline V CDR1 and CDR2: SNHLY, FYNNEI. The CDR3 contains 15 residues. DNA for the CDR3: TGTGCCAGGTCCGGGTCCACTTATAGCAATCAGCCCCAGCATTTT. It translates to CARSGSTYSNQPQHF.

Comments on this clonotype: The germline gene is not matched at one end of the junction; a read error may be the cause. V is TRBV6-2 or TRBV6-3 and J is TRBJ2-1, with 9 bases aligning to TRBD2. This CDR3 spans 11 amino acids. Germline CDR1 is MNHEY and CDR2 is SVGEGT. Written as DNA, the CDR3 is TGTGCCAGCGGGGAGGGACTAGCCGCCGCCTTC. It is translated as CASGEGLAAAF.

The chain joins TRBV11-2 to TRBJ2-7; D might be TRBD2 (5 bases). This CDR3 is built from 15 residues. V lost 1 base and J lost 2, with 12 bases in between. Germline loops: CDR1 SGHAT, CDR2 FQNNGV. For the CDR3, the DNA is TGTGCCAGCAGCTTAGTCGCCGGGAATCCCTACGAGCAGTACTTC. Translation: CASSLVAGNPYEQYF.

This clonotype was observed many times. The chain is built from TRBV28 and TRBJ2-1; D is possibly TRBD2 (7 bases). The V end was cut by 5 bases, the J end by 5 bases, with 25 bases between. The CDR3 loop spans 18 amino acids. Germline V gene sequence: CDR1 MDHEN, CDR2 SYDVKM. The CDR3 protein is CASSPLAGELRGDNEQFF. The CDR3 bases are TGTGCCAGCAGTCCTTTGGCGGGAGAGCTTAGGGGGGACAATGAGCAGTTCTTC. The variable domain in full, completed from reference TRBV28 and TRBJ2-1, reads DVKVTQSSRYLVKRTGEKVFLECVQDMDHENMFWYRQDPGLGLRLIYFSYDVKMKEKGDIPEGYSVSREKKERFSLILESASTNQTSMYLCASSPLAGELRGDNEQFFGPGTRLTVL.